The table lists the clone carrying this T cell receptor (beta chain) with many counts. The antigen remains undetermined. In germline, CDR1 is KGHSH, CDR2 LQKENI. The CDR3 has 14 residues. With 3 bases clipped from V and 6 bases from J, the junction kept 7 bases outside the gene matches. The sample is drawn from a study of T-cell memory formation after mild COVID-19. About the research overall: The two donors had largely donor-specific TCR clusters. Study results and caveats: Clonal second-wave expansions that peaked on day 37 had unconfirmed SARS-CoV-2 specificity. Some clones that responded turned up in pre-infection memory, which suggests that cross-reactive memory joined in.

5'RACE, which relied on constant-segment primers, yielded TCR alpha and TCR beta cDNA libraries carrying sample barcodes and UMIs. TCRdb re-derived calls from the 5' RACE reads in MiXCR, one entry per CDR3 protein. The table records around 300,000 distinct CDR3 sequences, approximately 7.6% of them present only once. The TCR sequence derives from a man between 18 and 29 years old who had mild COVID-19 (a few samples of this study predate the infection). Cell type and time point are not known. The V and J genes are TRBV18 and TRBJ2-7; 8 positions agree with TRBD1. Sequenced input: PBMCs or a T cell subset sorted from them (not recorded which). The CDR3: CASSPDRDQPEQYF. The CDR3 nucleotides are TGTGCCAGCTCACCGGACAGGGACCAGCCCGAGCAGTACTTC.